Included here is one T cell receptor (beta chain) sequence, with context. This entry is derived from a study of control samples from healthy donors and cancer patients. TCRdb's copy holds only in-frame clones and misses some; the assay was immunoSEQ multiplex PCR. Counted here are about 110,000 clones, approximately 90% occurring once; the ten biggest clones make up approximately 3.7%. With 5 bases clipped from V and 0 bases from J, the junction kept 13 bases outside the gene matches. Per the germline V gene, CDR1 is LGHDT and CDR2 is YNNKEL (reference sequence). The CDR3 contains 19 residues. The V and J genes are TRBV3-1 (or the pseudogene TRBV3-2) and TRBJ2-7, with TRBD2 matching over 13 bases. The specimen was PBMCs. The clonotype originates from a woman aged 60-70 years with lung cancer. The CDR3 protein is CASSSKWGLAGMSSYEQYF. The CDR3 nucleotides are TGTGCCAGCAGCTCAAAATGGGGACTAGCGGGGATGAGCTCCTACGAGCAGTACTTC.